The 25 T cell receptor beta chains presented below share a single source sample, sequenced in a study of regulatory T cells in long-lasting Graves disease. With iRepertoire HTBI primers and Arm-PCR of CDR3 regions, TCR beta libraries were built. TCRdb analysed the multiplex PCR reads with MiXCR anew, one entry per CDR3 protein. The sample holds about 450,000 distinct CDR3 sequences, around 17% seen once. Indicated time point: newly diagnosed GD, antithyroid drugs for less than 3 months. With RNA extracted from PBMCs as input, the TCR library was made. These data were also filed under a second study, of T cells in Graves' hyperthyroidism and ophthalmopathy.

The specimen was peripheral blood mononuclear cells (PBMCs), collected at new diagnosis, from a patient treated with antithyroid drugs. All receptors come from a woman aged 30 to 39 with Graves disease.

This clonotype was picked up many times. The gene calls are TRBV2 and TRBJ2-7, with D perhaps matching TRBD2 (5 bases). The CDR3 is 14 amino acids. V was cut by 5 bases and J by 0 bases, with 11 bases left in between. The germline gives CDR1 SNHLY, CDR2 FYNNEI. CDR3 DNA: TGTGCCAGCAGTCACAACGGGGACTCCTACGAGCAGTACTTC. Its translation is CASSHNGDSYEQYF.

In this sample, this clonotype turned up many times. The J gene is TRBJ2-7, the V gene TRBV28, with D perhaps TRBD1 or TRBD2 (5 bases each). Germline CDR1 and CDR2: MDHEN and SYDVKM. This CDR3 has 13 residues. The V end was cut by 6 bases, the J end by 0 bases, with 9 bases between. The CDR3 sequence is CASSRDHSYEQYF. CDR3 nucleotides: TGTGCCAGCAGCCGGGACCACTCCTACGAGCAGTACTTC.

This clonotype was seen more than once but under ten times. This sequence joins TRBV19 and TRBJ2-3; 8 nucleotides line up with TRBD1. Germline V gene data show CDR1 as LNHDA and CDR2 as SQIVND (reference sequence). This CDR3 is 16 amino acids long. With 7 bases clipped from V and 5 bases from J, the junction kept 14 bases outside the gene matches. The CDR3: CASMKNRGQGEDTQYF. The CDR3 DNA is TGTGCCAGTATGAAGAACCGTGGACAGGGTGAAGATACGCAGTATTTT.

The chain joins TRBV20-1 to TRBJ2-5; D ambiguous. This CDR3 has 11 residues. Germline V gene data show CDR1 as DFQATT and CDR2 as SNEGSKA (reference sequence). The V end lost 5 bases, the J end lost 4 bases, and 8 bases lay between the germline ends. CDR3 sequence: CSAVRIETQYF. CDR3 coding DNA: TGCAGTGCTGTTAGAATAGAGACCCAGTACTTC.

This clonotype was detected ten times or more. In DNA form, the CDR3 reads TGCAGTGCTAGCGGGAATAAACAGGGGGGCTATGGCTACACCTTC. Protein product: CSASGNKQGGYGYTF. The gene calls are TRBV20-1 and TRBJ1-2; 8 nucleotides line up with TRBD1. With 3 bases clipped from V and 4 bases from J, the junction kept 10 bases outside the gene matches. Germline-derived CDR1 and CDR2 are DFQATT and SNEGSKA (reference sequence). The CDR3 covers 15 residues.

The table lists this clonotype with many counts. J is TRBJ2-3 and V is TRBV28; TRBD2 agrees at 9 bases. This CDR3 has 16 residues. V dropped 5 bases and J dropped 3; count of bases not matched to a gene: 9. The germline V gene has CDR1 MDHEN and CDR2 SYDVKM. CDR3 residues: CASSLRGGRGTDTQYF. The CDR3 coding sequence is TGTGCCAGCAGTCTTCGGGGCGGGAGGGGTACAGATACGCAGTATTTT.

This clonotype was recorded many times. The rearrangement links TRBV29-1 to TRBJ1-2, with TRBD1 identical over 7 bases. The CDR3 totals 15 residues. J was trimmed by 2 bases and V by 3 bases; bases with no gene match: 9. CDR1 and CDR2 from the germline V gene are SQVTM and ANQGSEA. CDR3 residues: CSVDDGQATNYGYTF. In DNA form, the CDR3 reads TGCAGCGTTGACGACGGACAGGCGACCAACTATGGCTACACCTTC.

This clonotype appeared a few times. The genes are TRBV7-9 and TRBJ1-6, with D tentatively TRBD1 (5 bases). Deletions cut 5 bases from V and 8 bases from J, with 16 bases between. The CDR3 consists of 15 residues. Germline V lookup: CDR1 SEHNR, CDR2 FQNEAQ (reference sequence). In DNA, the CDR3 is TGTGCCAGCAGCCCGTGGGGGGTCGGAGATTCACCCCTCCACTTT. Protein: CASSPWGVGDSPLHF.

The rearrangement joins TRBV18 to TRBJ2-3; D is possibly TRBD1 or TRBD2 (6 bases each). This CDR3 contains 16 residues. The V gene's germline CDR1 is KGHSH and CDR2 LQKENI. Deletions cut 1 base from V and 2 bases from J, with 13 bases between. The CDR3 protein is CASSPRGARTTDTQYF. The CDR3 coding sequence is TGTGCCAGCTCACCACGGGGGGCTAGAACCACAGATACGCAGTATTTT.

Many counts were recorded for this clonotype. The rearrangement links TRBV4-1 to TRBJ2-5; TRBD1 might be the D (5 bases). The germline gives CDR1 MGHRA, CDR2 YSYEKL. This CDR3 region has 14 residues. V was pared by 3 bases and J by 0 bases, with 8 bases between. The CDR3 is CASSHSGNQETQYF. CDR3 nucleotide sequence: TGCGCCAGCAGCCACTCAGGGAACCAAGAGACCCAGTACTTC.

Many counts were recorded for this clonotype. V and J are TRBV28 and TRBJ1-2; D is unclear. V gave up 3 bases and J gave up 9 bases, with 8 bases separating them. CDR3 size: 11 residues. From germline, CDR1 is MDHEN and CDR2 SYDVKM. As DNA, the CDR3 is TGTGCCAGCAGTTTGGGCTCTAGCTACACCTTC. Protein product: CASSLGSSYTF.

The chain links TRBV5-1 to TRBJ2-4; D is perhaps TRBD2 (6 bases). The V end lost 0 bases, the J end lost 8 bases, and 9 bases lay between the germline ends. This CDR3 has 13 residues. The germline V gene has CDR1 SGHRS and CDR2 YFSETQ. The chain's CDR3 is CASSLAGEDIQYF. The CDR3 bases are TGCGCCAGCAGCTTGGCGGGAGAGGACATTCAGTACTTC.

The V gene is TRBV4-2, the J gene TRBJ1-5; no clear D. From germline, CDR1 is LGHNA and CDR2 YNFKEQ. The CDR3 totals 15 residues. V was pared by 0 bases and J by 2 bases, with 8 bases between. Here the CDR3 DNA reads TGTGCCAGCAGCCAAGAGACGATGGGCAATCAGCCCCAGCATTTT. Translation: CASSQETMGNQPQHF.

This chain uses TRBV7-9 with TRBJ1-5; D gene ambiguous. Trimming removed 4 bases from V and 0 bases from J, with 10 bases in between. The CDR3 loop spans 15 amino acids. From germline, CDR1 is SEHNR and CDR2 FQNEAQ (reference sequence). CDR3 nucleotides: TGTGCCAGCAGCTCCTCCGCCCATAGCAATCAGCCCCAGCATTTT. The encoded protein is CASSSSAHSNQPQHF.

This clonotype was counted many times. The rearrangement uses TRBV2 and TRBJ2-1; TRBD2 matches at 7 bases. This CDR3 is 15 amino acids long. CDR1 is SNHLY, CDR2 FYNNEI, per germline. With V trimmed by 1 base and J by 6 bases, 6 bases remained unmatched. This chain's CDR3 is CASSEGGGGSNEQFF. The CDR3 DNA follows: TGTGCCAGCAGTGAAGGGGGGGGGGGGAGCAATGAGCAGTTCTTC.

This clonotype was found many times. This chain connects TRBV7-8 to TRBJ2-5; either TRBD1 or TRBD2 may fit D (5 bases each). This CDR3 region has 14 residues. Trimming stripped 5 bases from V and 7 bases from J, with 17 bases between. From germline, CDR1 is SGHVS and CDR2 FQNEAQ. The CDR3 DNA follows: TGTGCCAGCAGCCCCTCCCTGACAGAGGGGACCCAGTACTTC. Translating it yields CASSPSLTEGTQYF.

This clonotype was recorded many times. V and J are TRBV28 and TRBJ2-5; TRBD1 matches 7 bases. The ends lost 6 bases at V and 3 bases at J; junction bases unmatched: 4. The CDR3 contains 13 residues. CDR1 MDHEN and CDR2 SYDVKM come from the germline V gene. CDR3 DNA sequence: TGTGCCAGCAGGTGGACAGGAGAAGAGACCCAGTACTTC. Encoded protein: CASRWTGEETQYF. The full variable domain, completed using reference TRBV28 and TRBJ2-5, is DVKVTQSSRYLVKRTGEKVFLECVQDMDHENMFWYRQDPGLGLRLIYFSYDVKMKEKGDIPEGYSVSREKKERFSLILESASTNQTSMYLCASRWTGEETQYFGPGTRLLVL.

In its sample, this clonotype was seen a few times. This chain connects TRBV20-1 to TRBJ1-1, with unresolved D. CDR1 is DFQATT, CDR2 SNEGSKA, per germline (reference sequence). V gave up 5 bases and J gave up 0 bases, with 10 bases separating them. The CDR3 consists of 13 residues. The CDR3 protein is CSAFLGMNTEAFF. The CDR3 DNA follows: TGCAGTGCTTTTCTGGGGATGAACACTGAAGCTTTCTTT.

This clonotype was seen more than once but under ten times. This chain links TRBV25-1 with TRBJ1-2, with D maybe TRBD1 (6 bases). The germline V and J ends were trimmed by 10 bases and 7 bases, with 13 bases remaining between them. This CDR3 comprises 11 residues. The V gene's germline CDR1 is MGHDK and CDR2 SYGVNS. The CDR3 sequence: CATLQGSGYTF. In DNA, the CDR3 is TGTGCCACCTTACAGGGTTCTGGCTACACCTTC.

As to this clonotype: It may be a read error: a sequence one base away is much more abundant. The genes are TRBV7-2 and TRBJ2-2; D possibly corresponds to TRBD2 (5 bases). Germline lookup yields CDR1 SGHTA and CDR2 FQGNSA. This CDR3 spans 14 amino acids. V gave up 11 bases and J gave up 0 bases, with 13 bases separating them. The CDR3 spells CAGLAPANTGELFF. The CDR3 DNA reads TGTGCCGGCCTAGCACCCGCGAACACCGGGGAGCTGTTTTTT.

This clonotype was observed at least ten times. The V call is TRBV3-1, the J call TRBJ1-4; D remains ambiguous. Germline V gene sequence: CDR1 LGHDT, CDR2 YNNKEL (reference sequence). The CDR3 covers 15 residues. V was trimmed by 0 bases and J by 8 bases, leaving 13 bases between them. Written as DNA, the CDR3 is TGTGCCAGCAGCCAAGATTTGGGGTTAAGGGAAAAACTGTTTTTT. Protein: CASSQDLGLREKLFF.

This clonotype has at least ten counts. V usage is TRBV29-1 and J usage is TRBJ1-5, with D unresolved. V shed 4 bases and J shed 7 bases, with 17 bases lying between them. From germline, CDR1 is SQVTM and CDR2 ANQGSEA. There are 14 residues in the CDR3. CDR3: CSVGGAGTEQPQHF. The CDR3 DNA reads TGCAGCGTTGGAGGTGCCGGTACCGAACAGCCCCAGCATTTT. The entire variable domain, with the rest obtained from reference TRBV29-1 and TRBJ1-5, is as follows: SAVISQKPSRDICQRGTSLTIQCQVDSQVTMMFWYRQQPGQSLTLIATANQGSEATYESGFVIDKFPISRPNLTFSTLTVSNMSPEDSSIYLCSVGGAGTEQPQHFGDGTRLSIL.

This clonotype was detected ten times or more. The chain uses TRBV28 and TRBJ2-4; D might be TRBD1 (6 bases). Between the trimmed V and J ends, which lost 4 bases and 2 bases, there was a span of 12 bases. CDR1 MDHEN and CDR2 SYDVKM come from the germline V gene. The CDR3 has 15 residues. DNA of the CDR3: TGTGCCAGCAGTTCTCAGGGGAGTCCCAAAAACATTCAGTACTTC. This translates into CASSSQGSPKNIQYF.

The rearrangement uses TRBV28 and TRBJ1-4; D is unresolved. The germline CDR1 and CDR2 sequences are MDHEN and SYDVKM. The CDR3 contains 11 residues. V was clipped by 4 bases and J by 12 bases, with 9 bases between them. The CDR3 DNA is TGTGCCAGCAGTTCGCTCGGGGAACTGTTTTTT. It is translated as CASSSLGELFF. The variable domain in full, with the rest retrieved from reference TRBV28 and TRBJ1-4, is DVKVTQSSRYLVKRTGEKVFLECVQDMDHENMFWYRQDPGLGLRLIYFSYDVKMKEKGDIPEGYSVSREKKERFSLILESASTNQTSMYLCASSSLGELFFGSGTQLSVL.

This clonotype was counted many times. The chain carries TRBV20-1 and TRBJ1-1; D call uncertain. Germline V gene data show CDR1 as DFQATT and CDR2 as SNEGSKA (reference sequence). The CDR3 loop spans 14 amino acids. Trimming stripped 2 bases from V and 3 bases from J, with 13 bases between. The DNA for the CDR3 is TGCAGTGCTAGACTGATGGGAACGGACACTGAAGCTTTCTTT. It is translated as CSARLMGTDTEAFF.